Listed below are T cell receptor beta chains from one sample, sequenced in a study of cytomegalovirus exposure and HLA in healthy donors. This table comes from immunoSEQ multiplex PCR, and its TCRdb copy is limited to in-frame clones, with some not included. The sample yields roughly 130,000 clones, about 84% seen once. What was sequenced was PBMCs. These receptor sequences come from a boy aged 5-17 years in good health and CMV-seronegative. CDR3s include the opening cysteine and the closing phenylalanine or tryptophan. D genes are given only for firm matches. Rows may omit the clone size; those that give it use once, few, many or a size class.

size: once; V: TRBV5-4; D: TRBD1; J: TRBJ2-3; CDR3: CASSEKGQGDTDTQYF; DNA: TGTGCCAGCAGCGAAAAAGGACAGGGGGACACAGATACGCAGTATTTT
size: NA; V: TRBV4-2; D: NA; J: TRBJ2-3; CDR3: CASSQDYGGTDTQYF; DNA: TGTGCCAGCAGCCAAGACTACGGGGGCACAGATACGCAGTATTTT
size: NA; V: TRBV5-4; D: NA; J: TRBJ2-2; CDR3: CASSLGLASPGELFF; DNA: TGTGCCAGCAGCTTGGGTCTAGCATCACCCGGGGAGCTGTTTTTT
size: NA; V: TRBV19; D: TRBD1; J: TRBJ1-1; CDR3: CASSRDSWANTEAFF; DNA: TGTGCCAGTAGCAGGGACAGCTGGGCCAACACTGAAGCTTTCTTT
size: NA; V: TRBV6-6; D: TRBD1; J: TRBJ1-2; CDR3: CASSRRQGPNYGYTF; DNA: TGTGCCAGCAGCCGAAGACAGGGTCCTAACTATGGCTACACCTTC
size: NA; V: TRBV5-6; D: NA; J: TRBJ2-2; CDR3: CASSLVVANTGELFF; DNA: TGTGCCAGCAGCTTGGTTGTCGCGAACACCGGGGAGCTGTTTTTT
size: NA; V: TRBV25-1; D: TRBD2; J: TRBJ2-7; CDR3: CASSETSSGGPYEQYF; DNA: TGTGCCAGCAGTGAAACGTCTAGCGGGGGACCTTACGAGCAGTACTTC
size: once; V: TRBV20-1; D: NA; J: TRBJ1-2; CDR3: CSAGLSYGYTF; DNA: TGCAGTGCGGGACTATCCTATGGCTACACCTTC
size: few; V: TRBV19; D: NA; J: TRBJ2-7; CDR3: CASSTWRGQYF; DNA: TGTGCCAGTAGTACTTGGAGGGGGCAGTACTTC
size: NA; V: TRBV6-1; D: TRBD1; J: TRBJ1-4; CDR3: CASSEGQGFEKLFF; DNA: TGTGCCAGCAGTGAGGGACAGGGGTTTGAAAAACTGTTTTTT
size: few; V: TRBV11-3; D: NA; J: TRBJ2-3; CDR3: CASSPSGTQYF; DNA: TGTGCCAGCAGCCCAAGCGGTACGCAGTATTTT
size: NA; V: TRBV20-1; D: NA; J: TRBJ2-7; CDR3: CSAKRTYEQYF; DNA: TGCAGTGCGAAGAGGACCTACGAGCAGTACTTC
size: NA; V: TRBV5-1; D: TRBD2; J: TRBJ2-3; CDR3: CASSLAGLAGGWDTQYF; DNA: TGCGCCAGCAGCTTGGCCGGGCTAGCGGGAGGTTGGGATACGCAGTATTTT
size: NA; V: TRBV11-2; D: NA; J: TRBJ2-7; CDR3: CASSFTGDIHYEQYF; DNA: TGTGCCAGCAGCTTTACTGGGGACATACACTACGAGCAGTACTTC
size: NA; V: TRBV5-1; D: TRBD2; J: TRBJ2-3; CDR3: CASTLGLAGPDTQYF; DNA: TGCGCCAGCACCTTGGGGCTAGCGGGGCCAGATACGCAGTATTTT